Below, 14 T cell receptor beta chains from the same sample are listed, as sequenced in a study of T cells after posttransplantation cyclophosphamide. Here immunoSEQ multiplex PCR was the method, and the copy in TCRdb shows in-frame clones only, minus some. Altogether some 23,000 clones were found in the sample, and no singletons occur. The sample taken for sequencing was PBMCs. These receptors all stem from a woman aged 50 to 65 in good health, CMV-negative, and a related stem cell transplant donor.

This clone was counted at least ten times. The rearrangement uses TRBV19 and TRBJ2-2; 7 bases line up with TRBD1. Germline V gives CDR1 LNHDA, CDR2 SQIVND (reference sequence). This CDR3 is built from 15 residues. The V segment lost 8 bases and the J segment 5 bases; nucleotides outside the gene matches: 11. DNA for the CDR3: TGTGCCAGTGGCCCGACAGGGATAAGGACCGGGGAGCTGTTTTTT. Its protein product is CASGPTGIRTGELFF. Variable domain in full (rest from reference TRBV19 and TRBJ2-2): DGGITQSPKYLFRKEGQNVTLSCEQNLNHDAMYWYRQDPGQGLRLIYYSQIVNDFQKGDIAEGYSVSREKKESFPLTVTSAQKNPTAFYLCASGPTGIRTGELFFGEGSRLTVL.

Many counts were recorded for this clone. The gene calls are TRBV20-1 and TRBJ1-1; D remains unclear. The CDR3 length is 11 residues. Germline CDR1 is DFQATT and CDR2 is SNEGSKA (reference sequence). Trimming took off 7 bases at V and 1 base at J, with 7 bases between the two ends. In nucleotides, the CDR3 is TGCAGTGTCCGGGGGAACACTGAAGCTTTCTTT. This sequence encodes CSVRGNTEAFF.

In its sample, this clone was seen many times. The chain has TRBV5-1 and TRBJ2-5, with D possibly being TRBD2 (7 bases). V was trimmed by 3 bases and J by 0 bases, leaving 12 bases between them. The germline V gene encodes CDR1 SGHRS and CDR2 YFSETQ. The CDR3 is 15 residues long. The CDR3 nucleotides read TGCGCCAGCAGCTGGCCGCGGGGGCACCAAGAGACCCAGTACTTC. The encoded protein is CASSWPRGHQETQYF.

There are many counts of this clone. The chain joins TRBV30 to TRBJ1-1; 9 nucleotides align to TRBD1. The V gene's germline CDR1 is GTSNPN and CDR2 SVGIG (reference sequence). The length of the CDR3 is 14 residues. J gave up 5 bases and V 6 bases, and 10 bases lay outside the gene matches. The CDR3 reads CACRDREVRTEAFF. The DNA of the CDR3 is TGTGCCTGCCGGGACAGGGAGGTTCGGACTGAAGCTTTCTTT.

In this sample, this clone turned up many times. V gene TRBV28 combines with J gene TRBJ1-2, with 7 bases identical to TRBD1. This CDR3 spans 14 amino acids. Unmatched junction bases numbered 4, after V lost 6 bases and J lost 0 bases. CDR1 and CDR2 (germline): MDHEN, SYDVKM. CDR3 region: CASRRDRTNYGYTF. Here the CDR3 DNA reads TGTGCCAGCAGAAGGGACAGAACTAACTATGGCTACACCTTC.

This clone showed up many times. This chain uses TRBV9 with TRBJ2-6, with TRBD1 matching 8 bases. The junction had 12 bases not matched to a gene; V was cut back by 4 bases and J by 0 bases. Germline V gene lookup returns CDR1 SGDLS and CDR2 YYNGEE. The CDR3 runs 19 residues. The CDR3 nucleotides are TGTGCCAGCAGCACTTTACCGAGGACAGGGAGCTCTGGGGCCAACGTCCTGACTTTC. This encodes CASSTLPRTGSSGANVLTF.

The table lists this clone with many counts. This sequence joins TRBV5-1 and TRBJ2-5; 7 nucleotides line up with TRBD2. V shed 3 bases and J 6 bases; nucleotides not matched to a gene: 5. The length of the CDR3 is 13 residues. Germline CDR1 SGHRS, CDR2 YFSETQ. CDR3 region: CASSSGLVQTQYF. For the CDR3, the DNA is TGCGCCAGCAGCTCCGGACTAGTGCAGACCCAGTACTTC.

This clone has a count of ten or more. The rearrangement uses TRBV6-5 and TRBJ1-2; 8 nucleotides match TRBD1. Trimming removed 5 bases from V and 6 bases from J; junction bases left unmatched: 5. Germline CDR1 and CDR2: MNHEY and SVGAGI. This CDR3 contains 13 residues. CDR3 sequence reads: CASSAGTGHGYTF. The DNA of the CDR3 is TGTGCCAGCAGTGCCGGGACAGGTCATGGCTACACCTTC.

This clone was found many times. J is TRBJ2-7 and V is TRBV28, with 7 bases matching TRBD2. With V trimmed by 6 bases and J by 4 bases, 12 bases remained unmatched. Germline lookup yields CDR1 MDHEN and CDR2 SYDVKM. The CDR3 extends over 15 amino acids. The CDR3 DNA reads TGTGCCAGCAGCCCCTCTTGGGGTAGCGGGTACGAGCAGTACTTC. Translating gives CASSPSWGSGYEQYF.

This clone was seen ten or more times. The rearrangement joins TRBV5-1 to TRBJ2-2; TRBD1 aligns across 7 bases. This CDR3 contains 15 residues. The ends lost 5 bases at V and 0 bases at J; junction bases unmatched: 4. Germline CDR1 and CDR2: SGHRS and YFSETQ. Here the CDR3 reads CASSRGTANTGELFF. The CDR3 bases are TGCGCCAGCAGTCGAGGGACAGCGAACACCGGGGAGCTGTTTTTT.

This clone was counted many times. In DNA form, the CDR3 reads TGTGCCAGCAGTGTCGATGCGGGACAGAGACAAGAGACCCAGTACTTC. Its protein product is CASSVDAGQRQETQYF. The chain carries TRBV25-1 and TRBJ2-5; weak D call: TRBD1 (7 bases). The CDR3 is 16 amino acids. The germline V and J ends were trimmed by 4 bases and 2 bases, with 17 bases remaining between them. Germline V lookup: CDR1 MGHDK, CDR2 SYGVNS.

This clone was seen at least ten times. This chain joins TRBV18 and TRBJ2-5, with TRBD1 matching over 7 bases. V trimming: 2 bases; J trimming: 4 bases; junction bases outside the gene matches: 7. Germline CDR1 is KGHSH and CDR2 is LQKENI. This CDR3 contains 15 residues. The CDR3 bases are TGTGCCAGCTCACCAGAGCAGGGGGTTATAGAGACCCAGTACTTC. Amino acids: CASSPEQGVIETQYF.

This clone was seen at least ten times. V usage is TRBV6-5 and J usage is TRBJ1-2; 8 bases match TRBD1. Losses at the gene ends were 6 bases for V and 8 bases for J; bases not matched to a gene: 11. This CDR3 spans 14 amino acids. Germline V lookup: CDR1 MNHEY, CDR2 SVGAGI. The DNA of the CDR3 is TGTGCCAGCAGCCCGGACAGGGTCTCCTGGGGCTACACCTTC. Protein sequence: CASSPDRVSWGYTF.

This clone was observed many times. This chain links TRBV7-9 with TRBJ2-1, with TRBD2 matching over 9 bases. The CDR3 sequence is 15 residues long. Germline-derived CDR1 and CDR2 are SEHNR and FQNEAQ (reference sequence). CDR3 nucleotide sequence: TGTGCTACCTGGGATGGCGGGAGGGCCTACAATGAGCAGTTCTTC. Protein product: CATWDGGRAYNEQFF.